The present TCR beta chain was sequenced within a study of Ad26.COV2.S vaccination and SARS-CoV-2 variants. Study at large: Within the COV1001 Ad26.COV2.S trial arm, the donor was enrolled. By the intramuscular route, Ad26.COV2.S was given once, or twice 56 days apart.

The treatment is: around 19 received Ad26.COV2.S at low or high dose, single or two shots; five or six received placebo; per-sample allocation not given. The investigators took samples on day 63 after the first vaccine or placebo injection. Findings of the study overall: Substantial breadth in spike-specific CD8+ and CD4+ T cell responses was reportedly seen after vaccination. Using TCR breadth and depth analyses may have led to underestimated total T cell responses.

With respect to this clone: Its antigen remains unidentified.

The CDR3 length is 16 residues. The germline V and J ends were trimmed by 2 bases and 1 base, with 12 bases remaining between them. Germline-derived CDR1 and CDR2 are SGDLS and YYNGEE. Sequencing was performed with immunoSEQ multiplex PCR; in TCRdb, only in-frame clones are kept and a portion is missing. The table lists 350,000 to 500,000 clones, 85% to 90% of them singletons. The sequenced sample was peripheral blood, obtained in a trial of Ad26.COV2.S vaccine versus placebo. This TCR was sampled from a person between 18 and 59 years old who received the Ad26.COV2.S COVID-19 vaccine or a placebo. The chain carries TRBV9 and TRBJ2-2, with D possibly being TRBD1 or TRBD2 (5 bases each). CDR3 in amino acids: CASSVHWDGNTGELFF. The DNA of the CDR3 is TGTGCCAGCAGCGTCCACTGGGACGGGAACACCGGGGAGCTGTTTTTT.